These T cell receptor beta chains were read from a single sample in a study of blood T cell repertoires in COVID-19. Sequencing was performed with immunoSEQ multiplex PCR; in TCRdb, only in-frame clones are kept and a portion is missing. This table holds 150,000 to 200,000 clones, approximately 84% found once. Sample: peripheral blood. These receptors were taken from a human donor with acute or convalescent COVID-19. The donor label of this sample is uncertain. Each CDR3 is given with its conserved first and last residue. D genes are given only for firm matches. A row's size may be missing; if present it is once, few, many or a size class.

CALGGPANYGYTF,TGTGCTCTAGGCGGGCCTGCTAACTATGGCTACACCTTC,-,TRBJ1-2,-,TRBV19
CASKRGQGWPYEQYF,TGTGCCAGCAAGAGGGGACAGGGATGGCCCTACGAGCAGTACTTC,TRBD1,TRBJ2-7,-,TRBV28
CAISERGATYNSPLHF,TGTGCCATCAGTGAACGGGGGGCCACCTATAATTCACCCCTCCACTTT,-,TRBJ1-6,-,TRBV10-3
CASSQGETGRAFF,TGTGCCAGCAGCCAAGGGGAGACAGGGAGAGCTTTCTTT,TRBD1,TRBJ1-1,-,TRBV3-1/TRBV3-2
CASFDAFMDRGEQYF,TGTGCCAGCTTTGACGCTTTTATGGACAGGGGGGAGCAGTACTTC,TRBD1,TRBJ2-7,-,TRBV6-5
CASTTGGGYGYTF,TGTGCCAGCACCACGGGGGGGGGCTATGGCTACACCTTC,-,TRBJ1-2,-,TRBV3-1/TRBV3-2
CASSPLRQGYTGELFF,TGTGCCAGCTCACCACTCCGACAGGGCTACACCGGGGAGCTGTTTTTT,TRBD1,TRBJ2-2,-,TRBV18
CASSLQGGNTGELFF,TGTGCCAGCAGCTTGCAGGGTGGGAACACCGGGGAGCTGTTTTTT,-,TRBJ2-2,-,TRBV7-2
CAWSDSGITDTQYF,TGTGCCTGGAGTGATAGCGGGATCACAGATACGCAGTATTTT,TRBD2,TRBJ2-3,-,TRBV30
CAWGPGTSGNEQFF,TGTGCCTGGGGACCCGGGACTAGCGGGAATGAGCAGTTCTTC,TRBD2,TRBJ2-1,once,TRBV30
CTSSHPKGPGTEAFF,TGCACCAGCAGCCACCCCAAGGGGCCCGGCACTGAAGCTTTCTTT,-,TRBJ1-1,few,TRBV1
CASSSPTSGGQNTGELFF,TGCGCCAGCAGCTCCCCGACTAGCGGGGGGCAGAACACCGGGGAGCTGTTTTTT,TRBD2,TRBJ2-2,once,TRBV5-1
CASSEEGQGPPYEQYF,TGTGCCAGCAGTGAAGAGGGACAGGGTCCCCCCTACGAGCAGTACTTC,TRBD1,TRBJ2-7,-,TRBV6-1
CASSLTQGNQPQHF,TGTGCCAGCAGCTTAACACAGGGCAATCAGCCCCAGCATTTT,-,TRBJ1-5,-,TRBV7-8
CASSQDRAGGPEEQFF,TGTGCCAGCAGCCAAGATAGGGCGGGGGGGCCGGAGGAGCAGTTCTTC,TRBD2,TRBJ2-1,-,TRBV4-2
CASSSAGANEQYF,TGTGCCAGCAGTTCCGCAGGGGCCAACGAGCAGTACTTC,-,TRBJ2-7,-,TRBV12-3/TRBV12-4
CASSYDGSPGAKLFF,TGTGCCAGCAGTTACGACGGCAGCCCTGGGGCAAAACTGTTTTTT,-,TRBJ1-4,-,TRBV6-5
CASSRGGGADSNQPQHF,TGTGCCAGCAGCCGCGGAGGGGGGGCTGATAGCAATCAGCCCCAGCATTTT,-,TRBJ1-5,-,TRBV7-9
CASSLVPESGNTIYF,TGTGCCAGCAGCTTAGTGCCGGAGTCTGGAAACACCATATATTTT,-,TRBJ1-3,-,TRBV7-9
CASSPMGQTGGKYEQYF,TGTGCCAGCAGTCCAATGGGACAGACAGGGGGTAAATACGAGCAGTACTTC,TRBD1,TRBJ2-7,-,TRBV6-6
CASSFITEAFF,TGTGCCAGCAGTTTTATCACTGAAGCTTTCTTT,-,TRBJ1-1,few,TRBV2
CASSPDHRSGEQYF,TGTGCCAGCTCACCGGATCACAGGTCCGGCGAGCAGTACTTC,-,TRBJ2-7,-,TRBV18
CASSQDRPGIAEAFF,TGTGCCAGCAGCCAAGATCGTCCAGGGATCGCTGAAGCTTTCTTT,-,TRBJ1-1,-,TRBV14
CASKGSGISYEQYF,TGTGCCAGCAAAGGGAGTGGGATCTCCTACGAGCAGTACTTC,-,TRBJ2-7,-,TRBV6-5
CASSPPSLAKNIQYF,TGTGCCAGCTCACCACCGTCCCTAGCCAAAAACATTCAGTACTTC,-,TRBJ2-4,once,TRBV18
CASSTTGANYGYTF,TGTGCCAGCAGTACGACAGGGGCTAACTATGGCTACACCTTC,TRBD1,TRBJ1-2,-,TRBV28
CASSDPGTSGTSNTGELFF,TGTGCCAGCAGTGATCCAGGGACTAGCGGGACAAGCAACACCGGGGAGCTGTTTTTT,TRBD2,TRBJ2-2,few,TRBV6-1
CASSLGSSGRPGEQYF,TGCGCCAGCAGCTTGGGGTCTAGCGGGCGACCGGGGGAGCAGTACTTC,TRBD2,TRBJ2-7,-,TRBV5-1